One and the same sample provided the 3 T cell receptor beta chains below, sequenced in a study of cytotoxic CD8 clonotypes in ibrutinib-treated CLL. The table came from immunoSEQ multiplex PCR; TCRdb's copy has only in-frame clones and leaves some out. The sample consists of about 140,000 clones, about 80% of them appearing once. The sequencing used PBMCs, collected after 12 months of ibrutinib treatment. The receptors stem from a human donor with chronic lymphocytic leukemia.

This clone was seen only a few times. The CDR3 loop reads CASNPSANTGELFF. The CDR3 DNA sequence: TGTGCCAGTAATCCCTCAGCGAACACCGGGGAGCTGTTTTTT. V is TRBV19 and J is TRBJ2-2; D is unclear. V dropped 7 bases and J dropped 0 bases, with 9 bases sitting between them. The germline V gene has CDR1 LNHDA and CDR2 SQIVND (reference sequence). The CDR3 consists of 14 residues.

The gene calls are TRBV19 and TRBJ1-1, with unresolved D. CDR3 length: 11 residues. V was shortened by 6 bases and J by 3 bases, with 5 bases between the two germline ends. Germline-derived CDR1 and CDR2 are LNHDA and SQIVND (reference sequence). The CDR3 is CASREYTEAFF. The CDR3 DNA reads TGTGCCAGTAGGGAGTACACTGAAGCTTTCTTT.

The chain employs TRBV25-1 and TRBJ1-1, with 9 bases matching TRBD1. Per the germline V gene, CDR1 is MGHDK and CDR2 is SYGVNS. The CDR3 extends over 13 amino acids. V dropped 8 bases and J dropped 1; count of bases not matched to a gene: 2. CDR3 coding DNA: TGTGCCAGCCAGGGACAGGGGAACACTGAAGCTTTCTTT. This gives the protein CASQGQGNTEAFF. Filled out from reference TRBV25-1 and TRBJ1-1, the complete variable domain reads EADIYQTPRYLVIGTGKKITLECSQTMGHDKMYWYQQDPGMELHLIHYSYGVNSTEKGDLSSESTVSRIRTEHFPLTLESARPSHTSQYLCASQGQGNTEAFFGQGTRLTVV.